This is a list of T cell receptor beta chains from one sample in a study of blood T cell repertoires in COVID-19. Sequencing was performed with immunoSEQ multiplex PCR; in TCRdb, only in-frame clones are kept and a portion is missing. The table lists around 200,000 clones, roughly 86% of them singletons. Specimen: PBMCs or T cells enriched from blood (not recorded which). The receptors were gathered from a man aged 35-49 years with acute COVID-19. Both conserved end residues are part of each CDR3. The order of the fields is clone size, J gene, CDR3 length, D gene, V gene, CDR3 protein, CDR3 DNA. A D gene is named only where the DNA matches it firmly. Part of the rows lack a size; the others show once, few, many or a class for expanded clones.

clone_size: -; j_call: TRBJ2-1; cdr3_length: 15; d_call: -; v_call: TRBV5-6; cdr3_aa: CASSLDTGWEKEQFF; cdr3_nt: TGTGCCAGCAGCTTGGACACAGGGTGGGAGAAAGAGCAGTTCTTC
clone_size: -; j_call: TRBJ2-3; cdr3_length: 12; d_call: TRBD2; v_call: TRBV10-3; cdr3_aa: CAIGTSADTQYF; cdr3_nt: TGTGCCATCGGGACTAGTGCAGATACGCAGTATTTT
clone_size: -; j_call: TRBJ1-1; cdr3_length: 16; d_call: TRBD1; v_call: TRBV27; cdr3_aa: CASSHDREVLRTEAFF; cdr3_nt: TGTGCCAGCAGCCATGACAGGGAAGTACTCCGCACTGAAGCTTTCTTT
clone_size: -; j_call: TRBJ1-3; cdr3_length: 15; d_call: -; v_call: TRBV6-5; cdr3_aa: CASRIDRRSGNTIYF; cdr3_nt: TGTGCCAGCAGAATAGACAGACGCTCTGGAAACACCATATATTTT
clone_size: -; j_call: TRBJ1-3; cdr3_length: 16; d_call: TRBD1; v_call: TRBV9; cdr3_aa: CASSVPGTGTGNTIYF; cdr3_nt: TGTGCCAGCAGCGTCCCAGGGACAGGGACTGGAAACACCATATATTTT
clone_size: -; j_call: TRBJ2-1; cdr3_length: 15; d_call: TRBD2; v_call: TRBV19; cdr3_aa: CASADEREGYNEQFF; cdr3_nt: TGTGCCAGTGCTGACGAGCGGGAGGGCTACAATGAGCAGTTCTTC
clone_size: once; j_call: TRBJ2-7; cdr3_length: 15; d_call: TRBD1; v_call: TRBV5-4; cdr3_aa: CASSRGTDLTYEQYF; cdr3_nt: TGTGCCAGCAGCCGAGGGACAGATTTAACCTACGAGCAGTACTTC
clone_size: -; j_call: TRBJ2-5; cdr3_length: 15; d_call: -; v_call: TRBV11-3; cdr3_aa: CASSSRREYQETQYF; cdr3_nt: TGTGCCAGCAGCAGCCGGAGGGAGTACCAAGAGACCCAGTACTTC
clone_size: -; j_call: TRBJ2-3; cdr3_length: 16; d_call: -; v_call: TRBV5-1; cdr3_aa: CASSLASATSTDTQYF; cdr3_nt: TGCGCCAGCAGCTTGGCCTCCGCCACTAGCACAGATACGCAGTATTTT
clone_size: -; j_call: TRBJ2-7; cdr3_length: 14; d_call: -; v_call: TRBV11-2; cdr3_aa: CASSLEGLSYEQYF; cdr3_nt: TGTGCCAGCAGCTTAGAGGGACTCTCCTACGAGCAGTACTTC
clone_size: once; j_call: TRBJ1-5; cdr3_length: 14; d_call: TRBD1; v_call: TRBV30; cdr3_aa: CAWSAGGSNQPQHF; cdr3_nt: TGTGCCTGGAGTGCAGGGGGTAGCAATCAGCCCCAGCATTTT
clone_size: -; j_call: TRBJ2-7; cdr3_length: 13; d_call: -; v_call: TRBV2; cdr3_aa: CASRDSRSLEQYF; cdr3_nt: TGTGCCAGCAGGGACAGTCGGTCACTCGAGCAGTACTTC
clone_size: -; j_call: TRBJ2-1; cdr3_length: 14; d_call: TRBD1; v_call: TRBV9; cdr3_aa: CASSSPGQINEQFF; cdr3_nt: TGTGCCAGCAGCTCACCGGGACAGATCAATGAGCAGTTCTTC
clone_size: many; j_call: TRBJ2-7; cdr3_length: 15; d_call: -; v_call: TRBV19; cdr3_aa: CASSRSAGATYEQYF; cdr3_nt: TGTGCCAGTAGTAGGTCTGCGGGGGCAACCTACGAGCAGTACTTC
clone_size: -; j_call: TRBJ2-3; cdr3_length: 15; d_call: -; v_call: TRBV19; cdr3_aa: CASSNRGALTDTQYF; cdr3_nt: TGTGCCAGTAGTAATCGGGGGGCCCTCACAGATACGCAGTATTTT
clone_size: -; j_call: TRBJ2-7; cdr3_length: 14; d_call: -; v_call: TRBV5-6; cdr3_aa: CASSGISGLREQYF; cdr3_nt: TGTGCCAGCAGCGGCATTTCAGGTCTGCGCGAGCAGTACTTC